A single sample is the source of the 2 T cell receptor beta chains below, sequenced in a study of shared clonotypes between healthy human individuals. The table came from immunoSEQ multiplex PCR; TCRdb's copy has only in-frame clones and leaves some out. Here the sample spans about 2.3 million clones, roughly 93% being singletons. The material sequenced was naive CD4+ T cells from PBMCs. The subset is: CD45RA+ positively selected. The source of these receptors is a man aged 18 to 29 in good health. Some clones in this sample may be carry-over from other donors' samples.

The V call is TRBV7-9, the J call TRBJ2-3, with 8 bases that match TRBD2. This CDR3 has 14 amino acids. V shed 5 bases and J 4 bases; nucleotides not matched to a gene: 5. In germline, CDR1 is SEHNR, CDR2 FQNEAQ (reference sequence). CDR3: CASSLPREADTQYF. In DNA form, the CDR3 reads TGTGCCAGCAGCCTCCCGCGGGAGGCAGATACGCAGTATTTT. Variable domain in full (rest from reference TRBV7-9 and TRBJ2-3): DTGVSQNPRHKITKRGQNVTFRCDPISEHNRLYWYRQTLGQGPEFLTYFQNEAQLEKSRLLSDRFSAERPKGSFSTLEIQRTEQGDSAMYLCASSLPREADTQYFGPGTRLTVL.

This clone was seen just once. The J gene is TRBJ1-5, the V gene TRBV28, with D unresolved. The CDR3 spans 16 residues. V was pared by 6 bases and J by 1 base, with 16 bases between. Germline CDR1 and CDR2: MDHEN and SYDVKM. CDR3 residues: CASSWAFDGSNQPQHF. The DNA of the CDR3 is TGTGCCAGCAGCTGGGCTTTTGACGGAAGCAATCAGCCCCAGCATTTT.